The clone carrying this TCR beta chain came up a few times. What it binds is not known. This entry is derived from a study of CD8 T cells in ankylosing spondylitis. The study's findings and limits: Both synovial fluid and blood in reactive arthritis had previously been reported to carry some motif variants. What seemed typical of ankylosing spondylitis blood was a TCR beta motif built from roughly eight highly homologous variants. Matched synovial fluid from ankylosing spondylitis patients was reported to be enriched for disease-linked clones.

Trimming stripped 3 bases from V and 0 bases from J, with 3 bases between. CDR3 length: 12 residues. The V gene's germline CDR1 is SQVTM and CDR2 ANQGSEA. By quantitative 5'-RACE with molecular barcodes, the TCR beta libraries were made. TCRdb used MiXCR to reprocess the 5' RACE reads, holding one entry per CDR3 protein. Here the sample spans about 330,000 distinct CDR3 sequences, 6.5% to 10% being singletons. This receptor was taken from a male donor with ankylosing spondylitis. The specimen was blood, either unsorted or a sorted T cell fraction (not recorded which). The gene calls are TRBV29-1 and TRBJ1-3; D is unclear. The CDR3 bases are TGCAGCGTTGACTCCTCTGGAAACACCATATATTTT. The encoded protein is CSVDSSGNTIYF.